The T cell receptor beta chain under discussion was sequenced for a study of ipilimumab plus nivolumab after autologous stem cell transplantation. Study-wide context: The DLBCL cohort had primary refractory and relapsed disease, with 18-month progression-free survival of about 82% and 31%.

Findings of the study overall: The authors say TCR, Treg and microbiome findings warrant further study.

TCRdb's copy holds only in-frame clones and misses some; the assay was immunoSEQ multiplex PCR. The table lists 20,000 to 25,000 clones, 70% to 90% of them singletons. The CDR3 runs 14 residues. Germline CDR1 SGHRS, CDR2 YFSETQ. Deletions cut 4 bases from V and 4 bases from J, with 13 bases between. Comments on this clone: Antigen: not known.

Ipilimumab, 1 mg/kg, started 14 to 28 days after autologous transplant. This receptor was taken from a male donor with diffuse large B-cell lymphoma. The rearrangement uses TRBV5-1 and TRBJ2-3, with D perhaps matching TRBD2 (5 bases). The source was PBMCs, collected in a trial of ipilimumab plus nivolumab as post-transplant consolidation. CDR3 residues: CASSSGAAADTQYF. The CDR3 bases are TGCGCCAGCAGCAGCGGAGCGGCGGCAGATACGCAGTATTTT.